Listed here are 9 T cell receptor beta chains from one sample, sequenced in a study of metastatic and nonmetastatic thyroid tumors. Each patient came to thyroid surgery without any prior treatment (of any kind). TCRdb reanalyzed the PCR reads via MiXCR. The sample yields fewer than 7,500 clones, just under 30% seen once. Sequencing input: tumor tissue. These receptors were collected from a female donor with papillary thyroid cancer or a benign thyroid nodule (not recorded which). Some clones in this sample may be carry-over from other donors' samples.

The V call is TRBV7-3, the J call TRBJ2-1, with 9 bases that match TRBD2. This CDR3 spans 14 amino acids. Per the germline V gene, CDR1 is SGHTA and CDR2 is FQGTGA. With V trimmed by 4 bases and J by 9 bases, 7 bases remained unmatched. Here the CDR3 DNA reads TGTGCCAGCAGCTGGTTAGCGGGAGAGAGTGAGCAGTTCTTC. This translates into CASSWLAGESEQFF.

This clone is medium-sized by share. The rearrangement joins TRBV6-1 to TRBJ1-1, with no clear D. Germline CDR1 reads MNHNS; CDR2 reads SASEGT. Between the trimmed V and J ends, which lost 7 bases and 5 bases, there was a span of 8 bases. The CDR3 is 11 amino acids. The CDR3 is CASMRGTEAFF. The CDR3 DNA is TGTGCCAGCATGAGAGGGACTGAAGCTTTCTTT.

This clone was detected a few times. V is TRBV11-2 and J is TRBJ2-3, with D perhaps matching TRBD2 (6 bases). Germline CDR1 is SGHAT and CDR2 is FQNNGV. The CDR3 has 12 residues. Trimming took 5 bases from V and 8 from J, leaving 11 bases between them. The CDR3, as DNA: TGTGCCAGCAGCGGGGTGGGGGGTACGCAGTATTTT. It translates to CASSGVGGTQYF.

This clone turned up a few times. This chain joins TRBV24-1 and TRBJ2-7; 9 nucleotides match TRBD1. This CDR3 is built from 15 residues. The germline gives CDR1 KGHDR, CDR2 SFDVKD. Trimming removed 5 bases from V and 6 bases from J; junction bases left unmatched: 10. This CDR3 is CATSGPTGGASEQYF. DNA of the CDR3: TGTGCCACCAGTGGGCCGACAGGGGGAGCGAGCGAGCAGTACTTC.

The chain couples TRBV5-1 to TRBJ1-2; 8 bases align to TRBD1. Germline values: CDR1 SGHRS, CDR2 YFSETQ. Trimming removed 1 base from V and 4 bases from J; junction bases left unmatched: 6. This CDR3 has 15 residues. The CDR3 DNA follows: TGCGCCAGCAGCTTGTTTGGACAGGGTATCTATGGCTACACCTTC. As protein: CASSLFGQGIYGYTF.

This clone is labeled medium-sized (0.01 to 0.1%). The chain combines TRBV7-2 with TRBJ2-7; TRBD2 aligns across 7 bases. The ends lost 6 bases at V and 1 base at J; junction bases unmatched: 6. This CDR3 is built from 14 residues. Germline CDR1 SGHTA, CDR2 FQGNSA. The CDR3 DNA follows: TGTGCCAGCAGACCTGGCGGGGGATCCTACGAGCAGTACTTC. Translated: CASRPGGGSYEQYF.

V usage is TRBV5-1 and J usage is TRBJ2-7, with D possibly matching TRBD2 (7 bases). The length of the CDR3 is 16 residues. Trimming shortened V by 4 bases and J by 6 bases, and 23 bases separated the two germline ends. The germline V gene encodes CDR1 SGHRS and CDR2 YFSETQ. The DNA for the CDR3 is TGCGCCAGCAGCCCTGAGGGTCTTGGGGGAGGGGGCGAGCAGTACTTC. It yields the protein CASSPEGLGGGGEQYF.

The chain joins TRBV28 to TRBJ1-5, with a tentative D call TRBD1 (5 bases). There are 16 residues in the CDR3. CDR1 is MDHEN, CDR2 SYDVKM, per germline. V lost 5 bases and J lost 1, with 15 bases in between. CDR3 sequence reads: CASSGGGAPSNQPQHF. CDR3 nucleotide sequence: TGTGCCAGCAGTGGGGGGGGTGCGCCGAGCAATCAGCCCCAGCATTTT.

About this clone itself: A much larger clonotype is one base distant, so this may be a read error. Other nucleotide sequences in the sample specify the same CDR3. The V gene is TRBV6-1, the J gene TRBJ2-1; D may be TRBD1 (5 bases). Germline lookup yields CDR1 MNHNS and CDR2 SASEGT. The CDR3 covers 11 residues. Written as DNA, the CDR3 is TGTGCTAGCCGCGACAGCAATGAGCAGTTCTTC. It codes for CASRDSNEQFF.